The clone carrying this T cell receptor (beta chain) was detected a few times. The data derive from a study of human T cells and chemical hapten exposure. In the study overall: Epicutaneous patch tests delivered 0.01% DPC to the upper back, with evaluation at 6 days. Alopecia universalis, totalis or areata was present in patients who were mostly female. Across samples, TCR yields varied, mostly owing to small differences in pooled library volumes.

The time point was: patch test 2, 6 weeks after DPC sensitization. Treatment denoted: therapeutic diphenylcyclopropenone sensitization with weekly scalp DPC. From whole blood left unfractionated, total RNA was extracted. Germline assignment: CDR1 MNHEY and CDR2 SVGEGT. The J segment lost 3 bases and the V segment lost 8 bases, leaving 3 bases of the junction unmatched. The CDR3 contains 13 residues. TCRdb independently ran MiXCR on the RACE reads; one entry per CDR3 protein. The table lists tens of thousands of distinct CDR3 sequences, 9.5% to 10% of them singletons. The J gene is TRBJ2-1, the V gene TRBV6-2 or TRBV6-3, with 8 positions matching TRBD1. The origin of this receptor is a woman aged 30 to 39 with alopecia areata. Some clones in this sample may be carry-over from other donors' samples. Sequencing was performed on whole blood, taken in connection with sensitization to the hapten diphenylcyclopropenone (DPC). CDR3 DNA sequence: TGTGCCAGCCGGGACAGGAGCTACAATGAGCAGTTCTTC. This sequence encodes CASRDRSYNEQFF.